This T cell receptor (beta chain) was obtained from a study of Graves' ophthalmopathy and Graves' hyperthyroidism. Transcripts of RNA were the source for amplifying TCR beta CDR3 regions. HTBI-primed first-round RT-PCR preceded second-round multiplex PCR. One entry per CDR3 protein results from TCRdb running MiXCR on the multiplex PCR reads. The table records hundreds of thousands of distinct CDR3 sequences, approximately 39% of them present only once. The study, taken as a whole, reports: Blood contained most expanded thyroid clonotypes exceeding 0.001 frequency.

Note on this clonotype: What it recognizes is unknown. The junction departs from germline at one end; a sequencing error may be responsible.

The CDR3 length is 14 residues. Germline CDR1 and CDR2: SGHNT and YYREEE (reference sequence). Other autoimmune diseases, uncontrolled infections, pregnancy or lactation ruled patients out of participation. Patients were diagnosed from clinical symptoms, serum thyroxine, TRAb, thyroid ultrasound and orbital computed tomography. This receptor was obtained from an adult man with Graves' ophthalmopathy. The sequencing input was peripheral blood. The chain combines TRBV5-4 with TRBJ2-2; D tentatively fits TRBD1 or TRBD2 (5 bases each). In DNA, the CDR3 is TGCGCCAGCAGCTCGGGACCCGCCACCGGGGAGCTGTTTTTT. This translates into CASSSGPATGELFF.